The T cell receptor (beta chain) described here comes from a study of high-grade serous ovarian cancer treatment subgroups. Study background: On average, around 15,000 reads and 7,494 unique TCR beta rearrangements were obtained per sample.

A word on this clone: Its antigen is currently unknown.

TCRdb keeps only in-frame clones here, not all; method: immunoSEQ multiplex PCR. The sample carries around 30,000 clones, approximately 79% recorded once. Regarding the study as a whole: Tumors within one patient showed repertoire similarity of roughly 0.1 to 0.8. Repertoire analysis covered CDR3 alone, not CDR1 or CDR2. These tumor repertoires lack spatial information from bulk sequencing.

Tumor tissue was taken before any definitive surgery or chemotherapy was given. Germline V gene lookup returns CDR1 MNHEY and CDR2 SVGAGI. V was trimmed by 6 bases and J by 2 bases, leaving 7 bases between them. This CDR3 spans 12 amino acids. The clonotype originates from a human donor with high-grade serous ovarian cancer. The specimen was tumor tissue. This sequence joins TRBV6-5 and TRBJ1-2; D uncertain. CDR3 sequence reads: CASSKGNYGYTF. As DNA, the CDR3 is TGTGCCAGCAGCAAGGGAAACTATGGCTACACCTTC.